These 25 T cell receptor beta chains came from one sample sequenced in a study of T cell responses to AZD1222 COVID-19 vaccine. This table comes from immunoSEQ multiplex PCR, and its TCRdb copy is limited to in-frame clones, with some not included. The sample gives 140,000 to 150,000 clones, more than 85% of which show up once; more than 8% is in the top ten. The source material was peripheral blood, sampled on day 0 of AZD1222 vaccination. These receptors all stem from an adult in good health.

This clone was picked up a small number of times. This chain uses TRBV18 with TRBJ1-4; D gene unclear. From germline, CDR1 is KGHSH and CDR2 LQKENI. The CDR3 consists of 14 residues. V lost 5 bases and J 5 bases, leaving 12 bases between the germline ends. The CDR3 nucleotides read TGTGCCAGCTCAATACAGAATACCAATGAAAAACTGTTTTTT. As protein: CASSIQNTNEKLFF.

CDR3 in amino acids: CASSEAAGAGYGYTF. As DNA, the CDR3 is TGTGCCAGCAGTGAAGCGGCCGGCGCCGGCTATGGCTACACCTTC. The gene calls are TRBV6-1 and TRBJ1-2; the D is unclear. Trimming stripped 0 bases from V and 4 bases from J, with 12 bases between. The CDR3 loop spans 15 amino acids. Germline values: CDR1 MNHNS, CDR2 SASEGT.

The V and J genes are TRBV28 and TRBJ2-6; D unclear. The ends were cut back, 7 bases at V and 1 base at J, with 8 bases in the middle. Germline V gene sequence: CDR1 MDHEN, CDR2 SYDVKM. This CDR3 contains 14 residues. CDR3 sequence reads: CASMDLSGANVLTF. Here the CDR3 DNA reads TGTGCCAGCATGGATCTTTCTGGGGCCAACGTCCTGACTTTC.

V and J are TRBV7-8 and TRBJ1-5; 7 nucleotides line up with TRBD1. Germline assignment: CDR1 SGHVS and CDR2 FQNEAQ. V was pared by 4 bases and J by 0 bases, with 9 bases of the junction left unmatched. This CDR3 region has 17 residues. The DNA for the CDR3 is TGTGCCAGCAGCTCGACAGGGAGAGGGGTTAGCAATCAGCCCCAGCATTTT. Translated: CASSSTGRGVSNQPQHF.

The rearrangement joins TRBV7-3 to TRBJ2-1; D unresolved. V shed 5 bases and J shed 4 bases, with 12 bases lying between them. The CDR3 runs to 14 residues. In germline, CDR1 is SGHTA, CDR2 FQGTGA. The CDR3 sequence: CASSRRAGYNEQFF. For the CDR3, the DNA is TGTGCCAGCAGCCGACGGGCCGGTTACAATGAGCAGTTCTTC.

CDR3 region: CASSLGGATEAFF. The CDR3 DNA sequence: TGTGCCAGCAGCTTGGGGGGAGCCACTGAAGCTTTCTTT. This chain uses TRBV7-9 with TRBJ1-1; maybe TRBD1 (5 bases). CDR3 length: 13 residues. CDR1 is SEHNR and CDR2 is FQNEAQ in the germline V gene (reference sequence). Trimming removed 3 bases at V and 4 bases at J, with 9 bases between.

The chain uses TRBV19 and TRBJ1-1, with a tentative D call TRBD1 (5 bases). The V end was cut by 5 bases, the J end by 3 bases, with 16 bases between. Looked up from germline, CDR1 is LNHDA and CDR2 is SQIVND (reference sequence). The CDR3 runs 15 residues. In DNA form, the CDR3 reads TGTGCCAGTAGTGCCTCCGAAGGGGCGTACACTGAAGCTTTCTTT. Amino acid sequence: CASSASEGAYTEAFF.

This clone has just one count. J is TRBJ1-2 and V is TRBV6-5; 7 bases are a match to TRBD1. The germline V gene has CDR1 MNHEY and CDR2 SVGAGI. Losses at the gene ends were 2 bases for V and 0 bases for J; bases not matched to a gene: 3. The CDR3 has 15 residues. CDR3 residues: CASSYAGTANYGYTF. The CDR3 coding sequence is TGTGCCAGCAGTTACGCCGGGACAGCTAACTATGGCTACACCTTC.

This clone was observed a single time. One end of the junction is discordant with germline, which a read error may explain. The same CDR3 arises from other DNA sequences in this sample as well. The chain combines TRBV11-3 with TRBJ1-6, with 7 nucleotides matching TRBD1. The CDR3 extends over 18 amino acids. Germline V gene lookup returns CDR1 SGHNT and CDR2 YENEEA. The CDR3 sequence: CASSLDQGGSSYNSPLHF. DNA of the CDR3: TGTGCCAGCAGCCTAGACCAAGGGGGCAGCTCCTATAATTCACCCCTCCACTTT.

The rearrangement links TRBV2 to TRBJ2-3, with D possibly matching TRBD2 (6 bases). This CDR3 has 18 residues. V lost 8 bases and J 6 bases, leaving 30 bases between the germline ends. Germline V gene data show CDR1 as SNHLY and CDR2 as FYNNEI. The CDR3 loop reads CASYAPGTYDRYRDTQYF. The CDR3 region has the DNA TGTGCCAGCTATGCCCCGGGGACTTACGACCGATACAGGGATACGCAGTATTTT. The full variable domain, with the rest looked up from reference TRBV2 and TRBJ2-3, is EPEVTQTPSHQVTQMGQEVILRCVPISNHLYFYWYRQILGQKVEFLVSFYNNEISEKSEIFDDQFSVERPDGSNFTLKIRSTKLEDSAMYFCASYAPGTYDRYRDTQYFGPGTRLTVL.

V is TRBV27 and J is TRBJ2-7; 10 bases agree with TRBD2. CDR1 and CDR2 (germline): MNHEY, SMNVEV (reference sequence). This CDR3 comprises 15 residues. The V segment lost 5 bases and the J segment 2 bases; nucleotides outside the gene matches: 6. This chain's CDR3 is CASSIRAGGPYEQYF. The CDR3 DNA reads TGTGCCAGCAGTATAAGAGCGGGGGGGCCCTACGAGCAGTACTTC.

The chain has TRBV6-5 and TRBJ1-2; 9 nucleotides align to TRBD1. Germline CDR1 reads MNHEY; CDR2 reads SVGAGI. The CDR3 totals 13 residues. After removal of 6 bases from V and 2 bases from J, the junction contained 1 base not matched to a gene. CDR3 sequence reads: CASSGQGNYGYTF. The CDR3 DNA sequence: TGTGCCAGCAGCGGACAGGGGAACTATGGCTACACCTTC.

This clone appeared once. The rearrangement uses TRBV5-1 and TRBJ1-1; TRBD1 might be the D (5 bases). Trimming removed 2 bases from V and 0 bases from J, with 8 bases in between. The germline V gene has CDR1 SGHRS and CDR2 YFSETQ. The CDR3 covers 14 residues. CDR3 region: CASSFGGMNTEAFF. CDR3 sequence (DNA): TGCGCCAGCAGCTTCGGGGGGATGAACACTGAAGCTTTCTTT.

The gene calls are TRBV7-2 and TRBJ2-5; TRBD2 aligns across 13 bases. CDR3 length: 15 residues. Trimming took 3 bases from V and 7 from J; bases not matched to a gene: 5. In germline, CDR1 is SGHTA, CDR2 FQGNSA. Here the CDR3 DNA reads TGTGCCAGCAGCTTTACTAGCGGGGGGGGCGGGACCCAGTACTTC. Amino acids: CASSFTSGGGGTQYF.

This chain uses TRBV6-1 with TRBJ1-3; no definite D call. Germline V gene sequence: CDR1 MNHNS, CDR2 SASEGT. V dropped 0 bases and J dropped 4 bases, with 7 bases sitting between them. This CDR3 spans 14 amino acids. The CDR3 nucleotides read TGTGCCAGCAGTGAAGCGTTTGGAGGAAACACCATATATTTT. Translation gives CASSEAFGGNTIYF.

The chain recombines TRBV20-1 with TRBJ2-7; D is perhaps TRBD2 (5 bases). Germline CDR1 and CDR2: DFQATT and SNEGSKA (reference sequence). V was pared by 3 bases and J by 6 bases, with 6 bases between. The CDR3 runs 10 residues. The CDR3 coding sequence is TGCAGTGCTAGCGGGGTCGAGCAGTACTTC. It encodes CSASGVEQYF.

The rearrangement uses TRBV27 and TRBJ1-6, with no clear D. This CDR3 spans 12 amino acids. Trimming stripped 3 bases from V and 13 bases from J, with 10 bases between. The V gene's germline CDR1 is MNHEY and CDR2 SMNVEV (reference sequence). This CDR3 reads CASSFPLGPLHF. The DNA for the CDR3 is TGTGCCAGCAGTTTCCCCTTAGGGCCCCTCCACTTT.

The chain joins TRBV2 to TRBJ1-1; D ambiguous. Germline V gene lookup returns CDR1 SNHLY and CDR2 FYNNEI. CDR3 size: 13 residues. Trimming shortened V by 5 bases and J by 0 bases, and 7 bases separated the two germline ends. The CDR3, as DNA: TGTGCCAGCAGTCTGGACCTGAACACTGAAGCTTTCTTT. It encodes CASSLDLNTEAFF. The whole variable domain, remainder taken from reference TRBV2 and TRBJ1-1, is EPEVTQTPSHQVTQMGQEVILRCVPISNHLYFYWYRQILGQKVEFLVSFYNNEISEKSEIFDDQFSVERPDGSNFTLKIRSTKLEDSAMYFCASSLDLNTEAFFGQGTRLTVV.

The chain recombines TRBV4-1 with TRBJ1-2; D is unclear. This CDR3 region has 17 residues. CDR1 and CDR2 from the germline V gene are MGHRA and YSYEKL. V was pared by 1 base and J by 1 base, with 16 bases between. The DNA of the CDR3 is TGCGCCAGCAGCCAAGGGTTTGTGGCAAGCTATAACTATGGCTACACCTTC. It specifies CASSQGFVASYNYGYTF.

The CDR3 spells CASSDGQGLGNQPQHF. The CDR3, as DNA: TGTGCCAGCAGTGACGGACAGGGTTTGGGAAATCAGCCCCAGCATTTT. This chain links TRBV25-1 with TRBJ1-5; 8 bases agree with TRBD1. With 3 bases clipped from V and 4 bases from J, the junction kept 8 bases outside the gene matches. Germline V CDR1 and CDR2: MGHDK, SYGVNS. There are 16 residues in the CDR3.

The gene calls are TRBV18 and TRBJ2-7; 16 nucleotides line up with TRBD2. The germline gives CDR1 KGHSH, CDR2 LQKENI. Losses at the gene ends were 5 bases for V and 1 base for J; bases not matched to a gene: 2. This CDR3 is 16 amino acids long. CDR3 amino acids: CASSEGLAGGSYEQYF. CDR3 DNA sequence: TGTGCCAGCTCAGAGGGACTAGCGGGGGGGTCCTACGAGCAGTACTTC.

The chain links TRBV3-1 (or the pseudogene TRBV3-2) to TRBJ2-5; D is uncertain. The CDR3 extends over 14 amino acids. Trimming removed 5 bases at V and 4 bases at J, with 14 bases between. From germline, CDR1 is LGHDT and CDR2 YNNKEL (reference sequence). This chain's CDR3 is CASSDGRTLETQYF. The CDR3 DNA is TGTGCCAGCAGCGACGGGCGGACGTTAGAGACCCAGTACTTC.

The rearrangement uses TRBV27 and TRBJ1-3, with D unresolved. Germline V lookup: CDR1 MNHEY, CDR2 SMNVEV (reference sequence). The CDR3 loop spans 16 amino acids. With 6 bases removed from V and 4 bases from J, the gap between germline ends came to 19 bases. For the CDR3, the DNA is TGTGCCAGCAGCCCAACCTACCTAGGCCGCGGAAACACCATATATTTT. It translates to CASSPTYLGRGNTIYF.

The CDR3 loop is CASSLGDRLNTEAFF. CDR3 in DNA: TGTGCCAGCAGCTTGGGGGACAGACTGAACACTGAAGCTTTCTTT. The chain employs TRBV5-8 and TRBJ1-1; 7 bases fit TRBD1. V gave up 0 bases and J gave up 0 bases; unmatched junction bases: 2. CDR3 length: 15 residues. The germline CDR1 and CDR2 sequences are SGHTS and YDEGEE.

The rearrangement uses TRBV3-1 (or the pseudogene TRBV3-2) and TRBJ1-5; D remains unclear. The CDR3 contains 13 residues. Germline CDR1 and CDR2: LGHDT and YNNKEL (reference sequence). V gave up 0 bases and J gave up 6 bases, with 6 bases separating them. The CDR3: CASSQDGSQPQHF. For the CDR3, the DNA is TGTGCCAGCAGCCAAGATGGTAGTCAGCCCCAGCATTTT.